The entry that follows covers one T cell receptor beta chain sequence. The antigen it binds to is not known. Base qualities are missing; no much larger clone stands one base away. The data were taken from a study of shared clonotypes between healthy human individuals (TCRdb year 2020). Notes on the research overall: The cohort included a few men and a couple of women between 18 and 49 years of age. Blood TCR repertoires of several healthy adults were deeply sequenced to estimate repertoire size and the extent of clonotype sharing between individuals. For each donor, CD4 naive and CD4 memory were each given three plates, CD8 naive was given two plates, and CD8 memory was given one plate. Libraries were prepared and TCR repertoires were sequenced by different laboratories using diverse techniques, in order to increase sequencing depth and limit assay-specific biases. Between about 0.85 and 9.5 billion PBMCs per donor were obtained by leukapheresis. General findings and caveats noted by the study authors: Rarefaction of sorted-subset datasets indicated incomplete sequencing despite the large sequencing depth. The genetic and exposure-history diversity represented was limited by the small number of donors. Compared with non-shared clonotypes, clonotypes shared by all four sorted-subset donors had higher generation probabilities. Pairwise subsampling indicated that sequencing depth was expected to affect the degree of clonotype sharing among donors. When four donors were compared, the shared fraction of clonotypes was about 5.5% for naive CD4, 3.5% to 4% for naive CD8, more than 2% for memory CD4, and 0.35% to 0.4% for memory CD8. Only blood was sampled, and tissue TCR repertoires likely differ from those in blood. Larger estimated clonotype richness was generally found for naive subsets than for memory subsets.

Using the deep immunoSEQ assay, TCR CDR3 regions were amplified from genomic DNA by multiplex PCR. Extracted genomic DNA from each cell subset was distributed evenly across all wells of several immunoSEQ 96-well plates, and each plate was treated as a replicate. For sorted subsets, approximately 200 ng of genomic DNA, equivalent to 25,000 to 35,000 T cell genomes, went into each replicate PCR. Purified libraries were quantified with a Qubit 3.0 fluorometer, sized on a Bioanalyzer 2100, and re-quantified with the KAPA Library Quantification kit. A separate single-read 150-cycle Illumina NextSeq 550 flow cell was used to sequence each immunoSEQ 96-well plate. As for the authors' bioinformatics: Because only junctional sequences without quality scores were contained in the immunoSEQ output, filtering matching that applied to full-length reads could not be performed. To assign V/J genes and CDR3, sequences were annotated against IMGT germline references using PyIR, a Python wrapper for IgBLAST v1.9. Reads were filtered out if the reads had weak V/J assignments (E-value above 1e-6), no CDR3, stop codons, out-of-frame junctions, or ambiguous translated residues. V3J clonotypes were defined as sequences sharing the same inferred V gene, J gene, and CDR3 amino acid sequence. Percentage overlap between repertoires was computed as shared unique clonotypes divided by the size of the smaller repertoire. RTK rarefaction, the Chao1 estimator, and Recon v2.1 estimates of unobserved clonotypes were used to assess repertoire richness. Generation probabilities for all TCRbeta clonotypes obtained by the gDNA method from a handful of donors were computed using OLGA. In its TCRdb copy, this immuneACCESS table keeps in-frame sequences only and misses some clones. Where compared with another copy, unresolved V genes explain less than half of these, and the others have no known cause. For V, J and clone size, that table is used; D and trimming come from the DNA. Across this sample there are about 590,000 clones, with roughly 96% seen only once. The ten biggest clones cover roughly 0.1% of the sample.

The CDR3 numbers 17 residues from cysteine through phenylalanine. The CDR3 DNA has 51 bases and is translated from base 1. V gives up 3 bases and J gives up 0 bases, and the segment between their germline ends measures 15 bases. The germline V gene provides CDR1 MNHNS and CDR2 SASEGT. CD8 naive samples consisted of CD45RO-negative cells that were positively selected for CCR7, yielding a CD45RA+CCR7+ population without TemRA cells. Donors were healthy HIV-negative adults with no recently reported acute infections or vaccinations. All donors were Caucasian adults living in Nashville, Tennessee, USA. After blood collection by leukapheresis, PBMCs were isolated using Ficoll-Histopaque density gradient centrifugation and then cryopreserved in the vapor phase of liquid nitrogen. Analytical flow cytometry was used to check the purity and quantity of each magnetically sorted T cell population. Genomic DNA was isolated from each sorted fraction and quantified by UV absorbance on a Nanodrop 2000c.

The chain was built from TRBV6-1 and TRBJ1-5, with TRBD1 perhaps the D gene, on 5 matching bases. Sequences were obtained from naive CD8+ T cells sorted from blood. The cell subset or site tag for this specimen amounts to: CD45RA+CCR7+. This TCR was sampled from a woman in her twenties or thirties in good health. CDR3 loop: CASSDSKGPYSNQPQHF. The nucleotides read TGTGCCAGCAGTGATTCCAAGGGACCTTATAGCAATCAGCCCCAGCATTTT.